This T cell receptor beta chain was captured by sequencing in a study of blood T cell repertoires in COVID-19. Study in general: The samples span acute and convalescent COVID-19 from the United States, Italy and Spain. From T cells, B-cell-depleted T cells, or PBMCs came the material, which was cDNA or gDNA.

Followed over time, Seattle patients had been enrolled while infection was active. Method: immunoSEQ multiplex PCR; TCRdb's copy keeps in-frame clones and lacks some. The sample has some 450,000 clones; about 91% are singletons. The V gene's germline CDR1 is SGDLS and CDR2 YYNGEE. Unmatched junction bases numbered 6, after V lost 0 bases and J lost 8 bases. The CDR3 is 15 amino acids. This clone was picked up one time. The genes are TRBV9 and TRBJ2-1, with 9 bases lining up with TRBD1. The TCR was taken from a woman between 45 and 65 years old with COVID-19, enrolled during active disease. Input material: peripheral blood. CDR3 sequence reads: CASSVAGTGIDEQFF. DNA of the CDR3: TGTGCCAGCAGCGTAGCAGGGACAGGGATCGATGAGCAGTTCTTC.